A selection of T cell receptor beta chains follows, all from one sample in a study of beta chain features in type 1 diabetes. The table came from immunoSEQ multiplex PCR; TCRdb's copy has only in-frame clones and leaves some out. The table shows about 180,000 clones, with 10% to 15% occurring only once. The sequencing sample was made of central memory CD4+ T cells from blood. These receptors were obtained from a woman aged 18-30 years in good health. Each CDR3 is given with its conserved first and last residue. The D gene is left open where the match is weak. Size is stated for part of the rows, as once, few or many counts, or as a class when the clone is expanded.

CASSQEPPTGPDTQYF	TGCGCCAGCAGCCAAGAACCACCGACAGGGCCAGATACGCAGTATTTT	TRBD1	TRBV4-1	-	TRBJ2-3
CASSQRSTANTEAFF	TGCGCCAGCAGCCAGAGATCTACAGCGAACACTGAAGCTTTCTTT	-	TRBV4-1	few	TRBJ1-1
CASRKTDSEQFF	TGTGCCAGCAGGAAGACAGATAGTGAGCAGTTCTTC	-	TRBV7-2	many	TRBJ2-1
CARRSAGSSYGYTF	TGTGCCAGGAGAAGCGCAGGGTCAAGCTATGGCTACACCTTC	-	TRBV2	-	TRBJ1-2
CATSRVASGYTF	TGTGCCACCAGCAGAGTAGCGAGTGGCTACACCTTC	-	TRBV15	-	TRBJ1-2
CASSPHKGNEQYF	TGTGCCAGCTCACCACACAAGGGGAACGAGCAGTACTTC	-	TRBV18	-	TRBJ2-7
CASGTGRPPYEQYF	TGTGCCAGTGGAACAGGACGGCCCCCCTACGAGCAGTACTTC	-	TRBV19	few	TRBJ2-7
CASSMTGLRGEAFF	TGTGCCAGTAGTATGACAGGGCTACGTGGTGAAGCTTTCTTT	TRBD1	TRBV19	few	TRBJ1-1
CATHHDRGRSFF	TGTGCCACCCATCATGACAGGGGAAGGTCTTTCTTT	TRBD1	TRBV27	-	TRBJ1-1
CASSPGLANTGELFF	TGTGCCAGCAGCCCGGGACTTGCAAACACCGGGGAGCTGTTTTTT	-	TRBV11-3	few	TRBJ2-2
CASSLVEFRDTEAFF	TGTGCCAGCAGCTTAGTAGAATTCAGGGACACTGAAGCTTTCTTT	-	TRBV7-9	-	TRBJ1-1
CASSLSGAGGSSEQFF	TGTGCCAGCAGCTTATCGGGAGCGGGGGGGAGTAGTGAGCAGTTCTTC	TRBD2	TRBV7-3	few	TRBJ2-1
CASSSGTSGSAYF	TGTGCCAGCAGTTCCGGGACTAGCGGGAGTGCTTACTTC	TRBD2	TRBV6-5	-	TRBJ2-7
CASSLDMGNTIYF	TGTGCCAGCAGCTTAGACATGGGAAACACCATATATTTT	-	TRBV5-4	-	TRBJ1-3
CASSSEQGWETQYF	TGTGCCAGCAGCTCCGAACAGGGGTGGGAGACCCAGTACTTC	TRBD1	TRBV11-1	few	TRBJ2-5
CASRQGPEAFF	TGTGCCAGCAGACAGGGCCCTGAAGCTTTCTTT	-	TRBV7-6	-	TRBJ1-1
CASSVGTSGPNIQYF	TGTGCCAGCAGCGTAGGAACTAGCGGGCCGAACATTCAGTACTTC	TRBD2	TRBV9	-	TRBJ2-4
CASSTPTSGRNEQFF	TGTGCCAGCAGTACCCCGACTAGCGGGAGGAATGAGCAGTTCTTC	TRBD2	TRBV6-5	-	TRBJ2-1
CASSLKGGRSYNEQFF	TGTGCCAGCAGCTTGAAAGGAGGGAGGAGCTACAATGAGCAGTTCTTC	-	TRBV11-1	few	TRBJ2-1
CASSFEPYNEQFF	TGTGCCAGCAGCTTTGAGCCTTACAATGAGCAGTTCTTC	-	TRBV7-2	few	TRBJ2-1
CASSLWAGRGPETQYF	TGTGCCAGCAGCTTATGGGCCGGGAGGGGGCCAGAGACCCAGTACTTC	-	TRBV7-2	-	TRBJ2-5
CASSPRGGFTDTQYF	TGTGCCAGCAGCCCCCGGGGGGGTTTCACAGATACGCAGTATTTT	TRBD2	TRBV7-9	few	TRBJ2-3
CASSLTSGQETQYF	TGCGCCAGCAGCTTGACTAGCGGCCAAGAGACCCAGTACTTC	TRBD2	TRBV5-1	-	TRBJ2-5
CASSSDSRNYGYTF	TGTGCCAGCAGCTCGGACAGCCGAAACTATGGCTACACCTTC	-	TRBV5-4	few	TRBJ1-2
CAWSVHRNEETQYF	TGTGCCTGGAGTGTACACCGCAATGAAGAGACCCAGTACTTC	-	TRBV30	few	TRBJ2-5
CAIGVRKGEAFF	TGTGCCATCGGGGTCCGAAAAGGTGAAGCTTTCTTT	-	TRBV28	few	TRBJ1-1
CASSGSGGAYGEQFF	TGTGCCAGCAGCGGATCGGGGGGGGCGTACGGTGAGCAGTTCTTC	TRBD2	TRBV7-8	few	TRBJ2-1
CASSLMTGGSGNQPQHF	TGTGCCAGCAGCTTAATGACAGGGGGCAGTGGCAATCAGCCCCAGCATTTT	TRBD1	TRBV5-4	-	TRBJ1-5
CASSLQGRNTEAFF	TGCGCCAGCAGCCTGCAGGGGCGGAACACTGAAGCTTTCTTT	-	TRBV5-1	-	TRBJ1-1
CASSREIALAGVGEQFF	TGCGCCAGCAGCCGCGAAATTGCTCTAGCGGGAGTCGGTGAGCAGTTCTTC	TRBD2	TRBV4-3	-	TRBJ2-1
CSAGTYGYTF	TGCAGTGCCGGTACCTATGGCTACACCTTC	-	TRBV20-1	-	TRBJ1-2
CASSLEGTGKYTDTQYF	TGTGCCAGCAGCTTGGAGGGAACAGGGAAGTATACAGATACGCAGTATTTT	-	TRBV5-4	-	TRBJ2-3
CASRGNSPGTYNEQFF	TGTGCCAGCAGAGGTAACAGCCCCGGGACCTACAATGAGCAGTTCTTC	-	TRBV28	-	TRBJ2-1
CASSPPGTYGSYEQYF	TGTGCCAGCTCACCACCGGGCACGTATGGTTCCTACGAGCAGTACTTC	-	TRBV18	few	TRBJ2-7
CASSPRLNEQFF	TGTGCCAGCTCACCGAGACTCAATGAGCAGTTCTTC	-	TRBV18	few	TRBJ2-1
CASSFRDRSHQPQHF	TGTGCCAGCAGTTTTAGGGACAGGTCGCATCAGCCCCAGCATTTT	TRBD1	TRBV28	few	TRBJ1-5
CASSFLQGDGYTF	TGTGCCAGCAGCTTTCTCCAGGGGGATGGCTACACCTTC	TRBD1	TRBV7-9	few	TRBJ1-2
CASSGDSGAYNEQFF	TGTGCCAGCAGTGGCGATAGCGGGGCCTACAATGAGCAGTTCTTC	TRBD2	TRBV6-1	-	TRBJ2-1
CASNTGYRDNEQFF	TGTGCCAGCAACACCGGCTACAGGGACAATGAGCAGTTCTTC	-	TRBV6-1	-	TRBJ2-1
CASSSGPTGGYTF	TGTGCCAGCAGCTCCGGACCGACAGGTGGCTACACCTTC	-	TRBV5-6	few	TRBJ1-2
CASSHLTGKNYGYTF	TGCGCCAGCAGCCACCTGACAGGGAAAAACTATGGCTACACCTTC	TRBD1	TRBV4-3	-	TRBJ1-2
CASSPGVSNQPQHF	TGTGCCAGCAGCCCAGGGGTTAGCAATCAGCCCCAGCATTTT	-	TRBV7-8	-	TRBJ1-5